This record looks at one TCR beta chain sequence and its context. The target antigen is unknown. This entry is derived from a study of cytomegalovirus exposure and HLA in healthy donors. Study outcomes and limitations: An Asian-associated ancestry cluster reportedly showed fewer N-insertions than the roughly 670-donor mean in a later analysis. Associated with cytomegalovirus, according to the listing, were around 170 TCR beta chains. The likely origin of a cluster of highly shared sequence variants was a sequencing artifact.

V dropped 0 bases and J dropped 6 bases, with 11 bases sitting between them. From germline, CDR1 is MDHEN and CDR2 SYDVKM. The CDR3 totals 15 residues. The PCR contained 60 Vbeta and 13 Jbeta primers. The table came from immunoSEQ multiplex PCR; TCRdb's copy has only in-frame clones and leaves some out. Here the sample spans 100,000 to 150,000 clones, 17% being singletons. The sample comprised PBMCs. This sequence joins TRBV28 and TRBJ1-4, with D possibly matching TRBD1 (5 bases). This TCR derives from a female donor in good health and CMV-seropositive. CDR3 in amino acids: CASSLWEGTYEKLFF. The CDR3 region has the DNA TGTGCCAGCAGTTTATGGGAAGGGACTTATGAAAAACTGTTTTTT.